Shown below are 26 T cell receptor beta chains from a single sample sequenced in a study of cytomegalovirus exposure and HLA in healthy donors. The PCR had 60 Vbeta and 13 Jbeta primers. Produced via immunoSEQ multiplex PCR; TCRdb's table is partial and in-frame only. Here the sample spans about 300,000 clones, about nine tenths being singletons. Sequencing input: PBMCs. All receptors come from a man aged 40-55 years in good health and CMV-seropositive.

The rearrangement uses TRBV7-9 and TRBJ2-1, with a weak D call TRBD2 (6 bases). Trimming shortened V by 5 bases and J by 9 bases, and 14 bases separated the two germline ends. The CDR3 runs to 13 residues. Germline CDR1 and CDR2: SEHNR and FQNEAQ (reference sequence). CDR3 sequence reads: CASSAGGAGEQFF. Written as DNA, the CDR3 is TGTGCCAGCAGCGCCGGGGGAGCAGGTGAGCAGTTCTTC.

This sequence joins TRBV7-9 and TRBJ1-1, with D possibly matching TRBD1 (6 bases). The V end lost 6 bases, the J end lost 3 bases, and 14 bases lay between the germline ends. Per the germline V gene, CDR1 is SEHNR and CDR2 is FQNEAQ (reference sequence). The CDR3 has 14 amino acids. The CDR3 loop reads CASRTLRGDTEAFF. As DNA, the CDR3 is TGTGCCAGCAGAACCCTCAGGGGCGACACTGAAGCTTTCTTT.

The table lists this clone with a count of one. The rearrangement uses TRBV11-2 and TRBJ2-7; 8 bases match TRBD2. The CDR3 length is 15 residues. V was pared by 6 bases and J by 5 bases, with 12 bases of the junction left unmatched. From germline, CDR1 is SGHAT and CDR2 FQNNGV. Written as DNA, the CDR3 is TGTGCCAGCAGACCTTCCTCAGCGGGAGTGCACGAGCAGTACTTC. Encoded protein: CASRPSSAGVHEQYF.

The chain links TRBV5-8 to TRBJ2-5; D unclear. This CDR3 region has 15 residues. CDR1 is SGHTS, CDR2 YDEGEE, per germline. Trimming took 1 base from V and 4 from J, leaving 14 bases between them. The CDR3, as DNA: TGTGCCAGCAGCTTGTCAAGGCCTACGGGAGAGACCCAGTACTTC. It specifies CASSLSRPTGETQYF.

This chain joins TRBV4-2 and TRBJ2-3; 15 nucleotides match TRBD2. J was trimmed by 3 bases and V by 3 bases; bases with no gene match: 4. The CDR3 spans 17 residues. Germline values: CDR1 LGHNA, CDR2 YNFKEQ. CDR3 protein: CASSHGLAGGPTDTQYF. The CDR3 DNA reads TGTGCCAGCAGCCATGGACTAGCGGGAGGGCCAACAGATACGCAGTATTTT.

This clone was counted between two and nine times. CDR3 sequence reads: CAISDQGQNIQYF. The DNA for the CDR3 is TGTGCCATCAGCGATCAGGGCCAAAACATTCAGTACTTC. This chain uses TRBV10-3 with TRBJ2-4; possibly TRBD1 for D (5 bases). V gave up 6 bases and J gave up 5 bases, with 11 bases separating them. CDR1 is ENHRY and CDR2 is SYGVKD in the germline V gene. The CDR3 runs to 13 residues.

V gene TRBV6-4 combines with J gene TRBJ1-2; D is unresolved. This CDR3 comprises 12 residues. Trimming shortened V by 0 bases and J by 5 bases, and 4 bases separated the two germline ends. CDR1 is MRHNA, CDR2 SNTAGT, per germline. The CDR3 loop reads CASSDSRYGYTF. In nucleotides, the CDR3 is TGTGCCAGCAGTGACTCCAGGTATGGCTACACCTTC.

This chain links TRBV28 with TRBJ1-2; the D is unclear. V lost 6 bases and J lost 3, with 14 bases in between. This CDR3 is 14 amino acids long. Germline V gene lookup returns CDR1 MDHEN and CDR2 SYDVKM. The CDR3 sequence: CASSPGVRDYGYTF. DNA for the CDR3: TGTGCCAGCAGCCCCGGGGTGAGGGACTATGGCTACACCTTC.

This sequence joins TRBV30 and TRBJ1-2, with D tentatively TRBD1 (5 bases). CDR1 and CDR2 (germline): GTSNPN, SVGIG (reference sequence). Trimming pared 2 bases from V and 5 bases from J, leaving 18 bases between. The CDR3 consists of 15 residues. The CDR3, as DNA: TGTGCCTGGAGTAGCCAGGGAAGAGGACCTTATGGCTACACCTTC. Its protein is CAWSSQGRGPYGYTF.

The rearrangement links TRBV5-5 to TRBJ1-4; D remains ambiguous. The germline CDR1 and CDR2 sequences are SGHKS and YYEKEE (reference sequence). Trimming pared 0 bases from V and 8 bases from J, leaving 8 bases between. This CDR3 region has 13 residues. CDR3 region: CASSLAGGEKLFF. The CDR3 coding sequence is TGTGCCAGCAGCTTGGCAGGTGGAGAAAAACTGTTTTTT.

In its sample, this clone was seen a few times. The J gene is TRBJ1-5, the V gene TRBV28; 7 nucleotides line up with TRBD1. This CDR3 spans 14 amino acids. Germline V gene sequence: CDR1 MDHEN, CDR2 SYDVKM. V shed 7 bases, J shed 4 bases, and the junction held 7 bases outside the gene matches. Written as DNA, the CDR3 is TGTGCCAGCATGGGACAGCAAAGGAATCAGCCCCAGCATTTT. Translating it yields CASMGQQRNQPQHF.

The chain joins TRBV7-9 to TRBJ2-7, with 9 bases aligning to TRBD2. Per germline, CDR1 SEHNR and CDR2 FQNEAQ (reference sequence). The CDR3 runs to 14 residues. V shed 4 bases and J 6 bases; nucleotides not matched to a gene: 7. CDR3 amino acids: CASSSSGTSSEQYF. CDR3 bases: TGTGCCAGCAGCTCATCCGGGACTAGCAGCGAGCAGTACTTC.

This clone was observed once. This chain links TRBV4-1 with TRBJ2-2; 11 nucleotides match TRBD2. V shed 4 bases and J 5 bases; nucleotides not matched to a gene: 3. The CDR3 totals 15 residues. Germline-derived CDR1 and CDR2 are MGHRA and YSYEKL. This CDR3 is CASSRGLAETGELFF. The DNA of the CDR3 is TGCGCCAGCAGCCGGGGACTAGCGGAGACCGGGGAGCTGTTTTTT.

The chain uses TRBV6-6 and TRBJ2-1, with TRBD2 matching 9 bases. V lost 7 bases and J lost 5; bases outside the gene matches: 12. This CDR3 contains 16 residues. Germline CDR1 MNHNY, CDR2 SVGAGI (reference sequence). The CDR3 sequence is CASNKMTGTSHNEQFF. CDR3 in DNA: TGTGCCAGCAACAAAATGACCGGGACTAGCCACAATGAGCAGTTCTTC.

This clone was recorded a few times. This chain uses TRBV6-5 with TRBJ2-4; D not resolved. With 6 bases removed from V and 0 bases from J, the gap between germline ends came to 6 bases. In germline, CDR1 is MNHEY, CDR2 SVGAGI. CDR3 length equals 13 residues. CDR3 in amino acids: CASSPPAKNIQYF. Here the CDR3 DNA reads TGTGCCAGCAGCCCTCCAGCCAAAAACATTCAGTACTTC.

DNA for the CDR3: TGCAGCGTTGAAAGGACAGGGGGCGCGAGAGAGACCCAGTACTTC. Its protein product is CSVERTGGARETQYF. This chain links TRBV29-1 with TRBJ2-5; 11 nucleotides agree with TRBD1. Germline CDR1 reads SQVTM; CDR2 reads ANQGSEA. Losses at the gene ends were 2 bases for V and 4 bases for J; bases not matched to a gene: 6. The CDR3 loop spans 15 amino acids.

This clone was detected once. The chain employs TRBV11-3 and TRBJ2-5; tentatively, D is TRBD2 (5 bases). The end of the DNA fits TRBJ2-7 better, so the J call may be wrong. The CDR3 is 15 amino acids. Germline lookup yields CDR1 SGHNT and CDR2 YENEEA. The CDR3 coding sequence is TGTGCCAGCAGCCCCTCGGTAGCGAGCCCCTACGAGCAGTACTTC. As protein: CASSPSVASPYEQYF.

The rearrangement joins TRBV2 to TRBJ2-7, with 8 bases lining up with TRBD1. The germline V gene encodes CDR1 SNHLY and CDR2 FYNNEI. The CDR3 has 17 amino acids. V gave up 2 bases and J gave up 3 bases; unmatched junction bases: 12. CDR3 residues: CASSELVWQGAGYEQYF. The CDR3 DNA sequence: TGTGCCAGCAGTGAATTGGTTTGGCAGGGGGCTGGCTACGAGCAGTACTTC.

The rearrangement links TRBV11-2 to TRBJ2-7; D gene ambiguous. CDR1 SGHAT and CDR2 FQNNGV come from the germline V gene. This CDR3 contains 14 residues. Trimming stripped 5 bases from V and 7 bases from J, with 18 bases between. CDR3 sequence: CASSPRSVRVEQYF. CDR3 DNA: TGTGCCAGCAGCCCGCGCAGTGTTCGGGTTGAGCAGTACTTC.

The chain links TRBV2 to TRBJ2-3; 7 bases align to TRBD2. Trimming cost V 8 bases and J 2 bases; bases outside gene matches: 13. Germline CDR1 reads SNHLY; CDR2 reads FYNNEI. This CDR3 comprises 16 residues. The CDR3 protein is CASLSGREGFTDTQYF. The CDR3 nucleotides are TGTGCCAGCCTCTCAGGGAGGGAGGGGTTCACAGATACGCAGTATTTT.

V usage is TRBV10-1 and J usage is TRBJ2-3, with D perhaps TRBD2 (5 bases). There are 15 residues in the CDR3. Deletions cut 5 bases from V and 2 bases from J, with 14 bases between. Per germline, CDR1 WNHNN and CDR2 SYGVQD (reference sequence). CDR3: CASSRGNGDTDTQYF. The CDR3 nucleotides read TGCGCCAGCAGTCGGGGAAATGGGGACACAGATACGCAGTATTTT.

About this clone itself: At one of its ends the junction is not consistent with the germline gene, which may arise from a read error. The CDR3 here is CASSLGPDLAEKLFF. The CDR3 bases are TGTGCTAGCAGCTTAGGCCCCGACCTAGCGGAAAAACTGTTTTTT. This chain joins TRBV7-7 and TRBJ1-4; D ambiguous. The CDR3 extends over 15 amino acids. In germline, CDR1 is SSHAT, CDR2 FNYEAQ (reference sequence).

The CDR3 region is CASSLAGSGNTIYF. CDR3 DNA: TGTGCCAGCAGCCTGGCAGGGTCCGGAAACACCATATATTTT. The chain employs TRBV16 and TRBJ1-3, with D possibly TRBD1 on 5 matching bases. The CDR3 spans 14 residues. The germline V gene has CDR1 KGHSY and CDR2 FQNENV. The V end was cut by 4 bases, the J end by 4 bases, with 11 bases between.

About this clone itself: The identical CDR3 is also encoded by other nucleotide sequences in the sample. The chain is built from TRBV7-2 and TRBJ1-1; D uncertain. CDR1 is SGHTA, CDR2 FQGNSA, per germline. The CDR3 covers 14 residues. With 1 base removed from V and 1 base from J, the gap between germline ends came to 7 bases. CDR3 amino acids: CASSLGRGNTEAFF. DNA for the CDR3: TGTGCCAGCAGCTTAGGGCGGGGGAACACTGAAGCTTTCTTT.

The chain links TRBV29-1 to TRBJ2-1; TRBD2 aligns across 10 bases. Trimming cost V 1 base and J 2 bases; bases outside gene matches: 2. The germline V gene encodes CDR1 SQVTM and CDR2 ANQGSEA. The CDR3 has 15 amino acids. CDR3 bases: TGCAGCGTTGAAGGGCTAGCGGGAGCCTACAATGAGCAGTTCTTC. It codes for CSVEGLAGAYNEQFF.

Comment on this clone: The junction and the germline gene differ at one end; a read error may be behind it. This chain uses TRBV7-9 with TRBJ1-1, with 8 bases aligning to TRBD1. Germline V gene data show CDR1 as SEHNR and CDR2 as FQNEAQ (reference sequence). The CDR3 length is 16 residues. CDR3 amino acids: CSSSPRQGTGNTEAFF. The CDR3 nucleotides read TGTTCCAGCAGCCCCCGGCAAGGGACAGGGAACACTGAAGCTTTCTTT. Supplemented by reference TRBV7-9 and TRBJ1-1, the full variable domain reads DTGVSQNPRHKITKRGQNVTFRCDPISEHNRLYWYRQTLGQGPEFLTYFQNEAQLEKSRLLSDRFSAERPKGSFSTLEIQRTEQGDSAMYLCSSSPRQGTGNTEAFFGQGTRLTVV.